The clone carrying this T cell receptor beta chain was found once. These data come from a study of OX40 agonist ivuxolimab in advanced cancers. The repertoire was sequenced with immunoSEQ multiplex PCR; TCRdb's copy has only in-frame clones and lacks some. This table holds some 74,000 clones, about 85% found once. The V and J ends lost 0 bases and 7 bases respectively, with 10 bases between them. Per the germline V gene, CDR1 is SGHTA and CDR2 is FQGNSA. The CDR3 runs to 14 residues. This material consisted of CD4+ or CD8+ T cells sorted from blood, taken in a trial of the OX40 agonist ivuxolimab. This receptor was obtained from an adult with an advanced solid tumor such as melanoma, head and neck, liver or kidney cancer. The chain uses TRBV7-2 and TRBJ1-5, with unresolved D. The CDR3 reads CASSLAPLGQPQHF. DNA of the CDR3: TGTGCCAGCAGCTTAGCTCCGTTGGGGCAGCCCCAGCATTTT.